These 24 T cell receptor beta chains share one sample of origin, sequenced in a study of cytomegalovirus exposure and HLA in healthy donors. Sequenced by immunoSEQ multiplex PCR; TCRdb stores in-frame clones only, minus some. This sample has about 240,000 clones, with just under 90% found just once. Sample: PBMCs. These receptors originate from a man aged 18 to 35 in good health and CMV-seronegative.

The chain's CDR3 is CASSRQDSPLHF. The CDR3 DNA follows: TGTGCCAGCAGTCGACAGGATTCACCCCTCCACTTT. The chain uses TRBV5-6 and TRBJ1-6, with D possibly TRBD1 on 6 matching bases. From germline, CDR1 is SGHDT and CDR2 YYEEEE. V gave up 5 bases and J gave up 8 bases, with 8 bases separating them. The CDR3 contains 12 residues.

This rearrangement joins TRBV7-6 to TRBJ1-5, with 7 bases fitting TRBD1. J lost 8 bases, V lost 1 base, and 2 bases had no gene match. Germline V lookup: CDR1 SGHVS, CDR2 FNYEAQ. The CDR3 spans 13 residues. The CDR3 loop is CASSLGGQEPQHF. CDR3 sequence (DNA): TGTGCCAGCAGCTTAGGCGGACAGGAGCCCCAGCATTTT. Full variable domain (missing parts from reference TRBV7-6 and TRBJ1-5): GAGVSQSPRYKVTKRGQDVALRCDPISGHVSLYWYRQALGQGPEFLTYFNYEAQQDKSGLPNDRFSAERPEGSISTLTIQRTEQRDSAMYRCASSLGGQEPQHFGDGTRLSIL.

This sequence joins TRBV4-1 and TRBJ1-2; 10 nucleotides line up with TRBD1. V lost 4 bases, J lost 8 bases, and 10 bases stayed unmatched. Germline V gene sequence: CDR1 MGHRA, CDR2 YSYEKL. The CDR3 spans 15 residues. The CDR3 region has the DNA TGCGCCAGCAGCCTCACGACAGGGGGCGAGGGAGGCTACACCTTC. Its translation: CASSLTTGGEGGYTF.

The chain uses TRBV9 and TRBJ2-3; 10 bases line up with TRBD1. The ends lost 4 bases at V and 5 bases at J; junction bases unmatched: 13. Per the germline V gene, CDR1 is SGDLS and CDR2 is YYNGEE. The CDR3 extends over 17 amino acids. CDR3: CASSPKTGDRGLDTQYF. The CDR3 region has the DNA TGTGCCAGCAGCCCGAAAACGGGGGACAGGGGTTTAGATACGCAGTATTTT. The variable domain in full, with the rest retrieved from reference TRBV9 and TRBJ2-3, is DSGVTQTPKHLITATGQRVTLRCSPRSGDLSVYWYQQSLDQGLQFLIQYYNGEERAKGNILERFSAQQFPDLHSELNLSSLELGDSALYFCASSPKTGDRGLDTQYFGPGTRLTVL.

This sequence joins TRBV7-2 and TRBJ1-2, with 7 bases lining up with TRBD1. Trimming removed 6 bases from V and 6 bases from J; junction bases left unmatched: 10. The CDR3 has 14 residues. The V gene's germline CDR1 is SGHTA and CDR2 FQGNSA. The CDR3 spells CASRTGAVPNGYTF. As DNA, the CDR3 is TGTGCCAGCAGAACAGGGGCGGTCCCAAATGGCTACACCTTC. The variable domain in full, with the rest retrieved from reference TRBV7-2 and TRBJ1-2, is GAGVSQSPSNKVTEKGKDVELRCDPISGHTALYWYRQSLGQGLEFLIYFQGNSAPDKSGLPSDRFSAERTGGSVSTLTIQRTQQEDSAVYLCASRTGAVPNGYTFGSGTRLTVV.

V is TRBV4-1 and J is TRBJ1-1; 8 bases agree with TRBD1. Trimming took 3 bases from V and 3 from J; bases not matched to a gene: 6. The CDR3 is 15 residues long. CDR1 is MGHRA, CDR2 YSYEKL, per germline. This CDR3 reads CASSHPGQVDTEAFF. The DNA for the CDR3 is TGCGCCAGCAGCCACCCGGGACAGGTTGACACTGAAGCTTTCTTT.

This sequence joins TRBV7-6 and TRBJ1-6; D is possibly TRBD1 (5 bases). Between the trimmed V and J ends, which lost 0 bases and 9 bases, there was a span of 15 bases. In germline, CDR1 is SGHVS, CDR2 FNYEAQ. The CDR3 loop spans 16 amino acids. CDR3 nucleotides: TGTGCCAGCAGCTTAGCCCGGCAGGGCCTTGGTTCACCCCTCCACTTT. Translation: CASSLARQGLGSPLHF. Full variable domain (remainder filled in from reference TRBV7-6 and TRBJ1-6): GAGVSQSPRYKVTKRGQDVALRCDPISGHVSLYWYRQALGQGPEFLTYFNYEAQQDKSGLPNDRFSAERPEGSISTLTIQRTEQRDSAMYRCASSLARQGLGSPLHFGNGTRLTVT.

The chain has TRBV7-9 and TRBJ1-2, with 8 positions matching TRBD1. Per germline, CDR1 SEHNR and CDR2 FQNEAQ (reference sequence). V dropped 4 bases and J dropped 7; count of bases not matched to a gene: 5. The CDR3 has 13 amino acids. The DNA of the CDR3 is TGTGCCAGCAGCTCGACAGGGGCGGGTGGCTACACCTTC. Its protein product is CASSSTGAGGYTF.

The chain recombines TRBV7-8 with TRBJ2-3; TRBD2 agrees at 9 bases. Germline values: CDR1 SGHVS, CDR2 FQNEAQ. This CDR3 comprises 14 residues. The junction had 1 base not matched to a gene; V was cut back by 5 bases and J by 1 base. CDR3 bases: TGTGCCAGCAGCAGGACTAGCGGCACAGATACGCAGTATTTT. Translation gives CASSRTSGTDTQYF.

The chain carries TRBV2 and TRBJ2-3, with TRBD2 identical over 8 bases. The V and J ends lost 6 bases and 3 bases, in that order; junction bases with no gene match: 5. The CDR3 runs to 14 residues. From germline, CDR1 is SNHLY and CDR2 FYNNEI. CDR3 sequence reads: CASRGTRRTDTQYF. The CDR3 DNA is TGTGCCAGCAGGGGGACTAGAAGGACAGATACGCAGTATTTT. Full variable domain (missing parts from reference TRBV2 and TRBJ2-3): EPEVTQTPSHQVTQMGQEVILRCVPISNHLYFYWYRQILGQKVEFLVSFYNNEISEKSEIFDDQFSVERPDGSNFTLKIRSTKLEDSAMYFCASRGTRRTDTQYFGPGTRLTVL.

Comment on this clone: No conserved phenylalanine or tryptophan ends this CDR3, so it is likely a read error. V is TRBV5-1 and J is TRBJ2-7; 7 positions match TRBD1. Per the germline V gene, CDR1 is SGHRS and CDR2 is YFSETQ. The CDR3 covers 19 residues. The V segment lost 0 bases and the J segment 0 bases; nucleotides outside the gene matches: 15. For the CDR3, the DNA is TGCGCCAGCAGCTTGGACTCAAGAACAGACAGGGCGAGCTCCTACGAGCAGTACCTC. Translation: CASSLDSRTDRASSYEQYL.

The rearrangement links TRBV4-3 to TRBJ1-2, with D unresolved. This CDR3 contains 15 residues. Germline V gene data show CDR1 as LGHNA and CDR2 as YSLEER. The V and J ends lost 0 bases and 8 bases respectively, with 16 bases between them. CDR3 bases: TGCGCCAGCAGCCAAGATGGTTTGGTAGCGGGCGGCTACACCTTC. Amino acids: CASSQDGLVAGGYTF.

The chain combines TRBV27 with TRBJ2-7, with D possibly matching TRBD2 (5 bases). This CDR3 has 14 residues. V was trimmed by 5 bases and J by 3 bases, leaving 14 bases between them. Germline V lookup: CDR1 MNHEY, CDR2 SMNVEV (reference sequence). DNA for the CDR3: TGTGCCAGCAGTGCGGGTGGACCTGACTACGAGCAGTACTTC. Residues: CASSAGGPDYEQYF.

This chain links TRBV28 with TRBJ1-1, with 9 bases that match TRBD1. Germline V gene data show CDR1 as MDHEN and CDR2 as SYDVKM. V gave up 3 bases and J gave up 6 bases; unmatched junction bases: 8. The CDR3 is 15 amino acids. As DNA, the CDR3 is TGTGCCAGCAGTTTGTGGGACAGGGAAATTTCTGAAGCTTTCTTT. Its translation: CASSLWDREISEAFF.

This chain links TRBV9 with TRBJ2-5, with 7 bases identical to TRBD2. V dropped 1 base and J dropped 5; count of bases not matched to a gene: 14. The CDR3 is 17 amino acids. Germline CDR1 and CDR2: SGDLS and YYNGEE. The CDR3 loop reads CASSVQARAGVGETQYF. In DNA, the CDR3 is TGTGCCAGCAGCGTACAGGCACGTGCGGGAGTGGGGGAGACCCAGTACTTC.

The V gene is TRBV5-1, the J gene TRBJ2-1, with 10 bases that match TRBD1. This CDR3 region has 14 residues. Germline V gene data show CDR1 as SGHRS and CDR2 as YFSETQ. The J segment lost 8 bases and the V segment lost 0 bases, leaving 2 bases of the junction unmatched. The DNA for the CDR3 is TGCGCCAGCAGCTTGGGACAGGGGGCGCATGAGCAGTTCTTC. This encodes CASSLGQGAHEQFF.

The J gene is TRBJ1-5, the V gene TRBV6-5, with unresolved D. This CDR3 is 14 amino acids long. The V end was cut by 2 bases, the J end by 2 bases, with 7 bases between. Germline CDR1 MNHEY, CDR2 SVGAGI. CDR3 coding DNA: TGTGCCAGCAGTTACACATTGGGCAATCAGCCCCAGCATTTT. Protein product: CASSYTLGNQPQHF.

This clone was observed a few times. The chain carries TRBV15 and TRBJ1-5; 7 bases map to TRBD1. CDR3 length equals 18 residues. Germline V lookup: CDR1 LNHNV, CDR2 YYDKDF (reference sequence). The V gene end was trimmed by 8 bases and the J gene end by 0 bases; junction bases not matched to a gene: 16. The CDR3 DNA follows: TGTGCCACCCGACCTGGACAGGTGGACTTTTATAGCAATCAGCCCCAGCATTTT. Encoded protein: CATRPGQVDFYSNQPQHF.

The chain has TRBV28 and TRBJ1-4, with D possibly matching TRBD1 (5 bases). With 5 bases removed from V and 8 bases from J, the gap between germline ends came to 15 bases. The CDR3 has 14 residues. Germline V gene data show CDR1 as MDHEN and CDR2 as SYDVKM. CDR3 amino acids: CASSGRQSPEKLFF. The DNA of the CDR3 is TGTGCCAGCAGTGGCAGACAGTCGCCGGAAAAACTGTTTTTT. The variable domain in full, completed from reference TRBV28 and TRBJ1-4, reads DVKVTQSSRYLVKRTGEKVFLECVQDMDHENMFWYRQDPGLGLRLIYFSYDVKMKEKGDIPEGYSVSREKKERFSLILESASTNQTSMYLCASSGRQSPEKLFFGSGTQLSVL.

The chain joins TRBV11-3 to TRBJ2-2; weak D call: TRBD1 (5 bases). This CDR3 comprises 14 residues. Trimming cost V 5 bases and J 1 base, with 8 bases left between them. Germline V gene sequence: CDR1 SGHNT, CDR2 YENEEA. This chain's CDR3 is CASSQTGNTGELFF. Written as DNA, the CDR3 is TGTGCCAGCAGCCAAACAGGGAACACCGGGGAGCTGTTTTTT. Based on the CDR3 plus reference TRBV11-3 and TRBJ2-2, the full variable domain is EAGVVQSPRYKIIEKKQPVAFWCNPISGHNTLYWYLQNLGQGPELLIRYENEEAVDDSQLPKDRFSAERLKGVDSTLKIQPAELGDSAVYLCASSQTGNTGELFFGEGSRLTVL.

J is TRBJ2-3 and V is TRBV6-1; 11 positions match TRBD2. Trimming removed 6 bases from V and 4 bases from J; junction bases left unmatched: 6. Germline V lookup: CDR1 MNHNS, CDR2 SASEGT. CDR3 size: 15 residues. Written as DNA, the CDR3 is TGTGCCAGCAGGGCCCTAGCGGGAGGTTCAGATACGCAGTATTTT. This encodes CASRALAGGSDTQYF.

The V call is TRBV19, the J call TRBJ1-5; 8 positions agree with TRBD1. Germline loops: CDR1 LNHDA, CDR2 SQIVND (reference sequence). J lost 7 bases, V lost 5 bases, and 13 bases had no gene match. The CDR3 length is 16 residues. Here the CDR3 reads CASSSPGQGGEQPQHF. DNA for the CDR3: TGTGCCAGTAGTTCGCCTGGACAGGGAGGGGAACAGCCCCAGCATTTT.

This clone was counted a single time. J is TRBJ2-7 and V is TRBV2; TRBD1 matches at 7 bases. CDR3 length equals 15 residues. Germline CDR1 and CDR2: SNHLY and FYNNEI. Trimming at V came to 6 bases and at J to 0 bases, leaving 8 bases not matched to a gene. Here the CDR3 reads CASRALQGRSYEQYF. In DNA, the CDR3 is TGTGCCAGCAGAGCGCTACAGGGGCGCTCCTACGAGCAGTACTTC.

This clone was detected a few times. This chain joins TRBV4-3 and TRBJ2-7, with TRBD1 identical over 9 bases. Per the germline V gene, CDR1 is LGHNA and CDR2 is YSLEER. This CDR3 spans 15 amino acids. V shed 1 base and J 4 bases; nucleotides not matched to a gene: 5. CDR3 nucleotide sequence: TGCGCCAGCAGCCAAGCCGGGACAGGGTTATACGAGCAGTACTTC. Protein sequence: CASSQAGTGLYEQYF.